These T cell receptor beta chains were read from a single sample in a study of blood T cell repertoires in COVID-19. Repertoires were generated with immunoSEQ multiplex PCR, while TCRdb's copy carries only in-frame clones and drops some. The sample shows about 270,000 clones, 80% to 90% of them seen only once. The source material was PBMCs or T cells enriched from blood (not recorded which). Source of these receptors: a woman aged 25-40 years with acute COVID-19. CDR3s include the opening cysteine and the closing phenylalanine or tryptophan.

V: TRBV11-2; J: TRBJ2-1; length: 16; CDR3: CASSDRSGYSYNEQFF
V: TRBV28; J: TRBJ1-5; length: 14; CDR3: CASSLENSNQPQHF
V: TRBV11-2; J: TRBJ2-1; length: 17; CDR3: CASSKGTSGRVRDEQFF
V: TRBV29-1; J: TRBJ1-1; length: 11; CDR3: CSVAQFTEAFF
V: TRBV13; J: TRBJ2-6; length: 15; CDR3: CASSLGTGWANVLTF
V: TRBV24-1; J: TRBJ2-3; length: 17; CDR3: CATLGKGPGQGTDTQYF
V: TRBV7-9; J: TRBJ2-7; length: 16; CDR3: CASSLEGGADTYEQYF
V: TRBV9; J: TRBJ1-3; length: 15; CDR3: CASSAPGFSGNTIYF
V: TRBV6-5; J: TRBJ2-2; length: 15; CDR3: CASSPEASYTGELFF
V: TRBV18; J: TRBJ2-7; length: 14; CDR3: CASSPPGGGGEQYF
V: TRBV3-1/TRBV3-2; J: TRBJ2-1; length: 12; CDR3: CASSRQGNEQFF
V: TRBV7-2; J: TRBJ1-2; length: 17; CDR3: CASSLDRQGGLNYGYTF
V: TRBV2; J: TRBJ1-5; length: 14; CDR3: CASSGGGWDQPQHF
V: TRBV5-4; J: TRBJ1-1; length: 15; CDR3: CASSLEGPRRGEAFF
V: TRBV7-3; J: TRBJ2-1; length: 16; CDR3: CASSLTGLADYNEQFF
V: TRBV18; J: TRBJ1-4; length: 15; CDR3: CASSPPSLTMEKLFF
V: TRBV13; J: TRBJ2-7; length: 16; CDR3: CASRSLQGLSNYEQYF
V: TRBV28; J: TRBJ2-7; length: 12; CDR3: CASSPLANEQYF
V: TRBV4-3; J: TRBJ1-4; length: 18; CDR3: CASSQGVSTDRSGEKLFF
V: TRBV7-2; J: TRBJ1-6; length: 15; CDR3: CASSPPTGTNSPLHF
V: TRBV7-6; J: TRBJ2-1; length: 12; CDR3: CASSLEGNEQFF
V: TRBV3-1/TRBV3-2; J: TRBJ1-5; length: 14; CDR3: CASSQTTGFQPQHF
V: TRBV15; J: TRBJ2-3; length: 16; CDR3: CATSRDQAAGTDTQYF
V: TRBV11-2; J: TRBJ2-7; length: 18; CDR3: CASSSIAGLAETIYEQYF
V: TRBV5-4; J: TRBJ2-1; length: 15; CDR3: CASSLVGGVENEQFF
V: TRBV9; J: TRBJ2-7; length: 16; CDR3: CASSTGGTSGSYEQYF